Following are 18 T cell receptor beta chains from one sample sequenced in a study of blood T cells in healthy people across ages. PCR was performed a second time for about 7 to 12 cycles using a sample-barcoded 5' primer and a J-beta primer mix. MiXCR was run by TCRdb on the 5' RACE reads, yielding one entry per CDR3 protein. The sample holds more than 650,000 distinct CDR3 sequences, about 55% seen once. Specimen: blood. The receptors derive from an elderly man in good health.

The chain recombines TRBV6-5 with TRBJ2-6, with D unresolved. The ends were cut back, 2 bases at V and 2 bases at J, with 10 bases in the middle. This CDR3 contains 16 residues. Germline values: CDR1 MNHEY, CDR2 SVGAGI. The CDR3 coding sequence is TGTGCCAGCAGTTACCGGCCTCAAACTGGGGCCAACGTCCTGACTTTC. Protein: CASSYRPQTGANVLTF.

This clonotype was seen a few times. The chain employs TRBV20-1 and TRBJ2-5; TRBD2 aligns across 13 bases. J lost 5 bases, V lost 6 bases, and 3 bases had no gene match. This CDR3 has 13 residues. CDR1 DFQATT and CDR2 SNEGSKA come from the germline V gene (reference sequence). The CDR3 coding sequence is TGCAGTGCGCCGACTAGCGGGAGGGAGACCCAGTACTTC. Its translation is CSAPTSGRETQYF.

The gene calls are TRBV7-6 and TRBJ1-6; D might be TRBD1 (5 bases). The CDR3 extends over 13 amino acids. Trimming cost V 6 bases and J 6 bases, with 9 bases left between them. The germline V gene encodes CDR1 SGHVS and CDR2 FNYEAQ. The DNA of the CDR3 is TGTGCCAGCAGGCCAGGGTTTAATTCACCCCTCCACTTT. It yields the protein CASRPGFNSPLHF.

This chain connects TRBV7-9 to TRBJ2-3, with 10 bases fitting TRBD1. The germline CDR1 and CDR2 sequences are SEHNR and FQNEAQ (reference sequence). V dropped 4 bases and J dropped 4; count of bases not matched to a gene: 11. This CDR3 comprises 17 residues. In nucleotides, the CDR3 is TGTGCCAGCAGCTACCAAGATCCGGGGACAGGGGCAGATACGCAGTATTTT. Amino acids: CASSYQDPGTGADTQYF.

This clonotype was seen a few times. The rearrangement uses TRBV7-2 and TRBJ2-5; TRBD2 matches at 7 bases. Gene TRBJ2-7 matches the end of the DNA better, so the J call may be wrong. This CDR3 comprises 14 residues. Per the germline V gene, CDR1 is SGHTA and CDR2 is FQGNSA. The CDR3: CASSLVAREGEQYF. CDR3 bases: TGTGCCAGCAGTCTTGTAGCGAGGGAGGGCGAGCAGTACTTC.

The chain employs TRBV10-3 and TRBJ2-1; 8 nucleotides match TRBD1. Germline CDR1 is ENHRY and CDR2 is SYGVKD. This CDR3 spans 15 amino acids. The J segment lost 4 bases and the V segment lost 6 bases, leaving 8 bases of the junction unmatched. The CDR3 DNA sequence: TGTGCCATCAGACCCGACAGGGGTAGATACAATGAGCAGTTCTTC. Translating gives CAIRPDRGRYNEQFF.

This chain links TRBV27 with TRBJ2-5, with 7 bases matching TRBD1. With the DNA end fitting TRBJ2-7 better, the J assignment may be wrong. CDR1 is MNHEY, CDR2 SMNVEV, per germline (reference sequence). This CDR3 comprises 16 residues. The chain's CDR3 is CASSLGVDRVIYEQYF. Written as DNA, the CDR3 is TGTGCCAGCAGTTTAGGGGTAGACAGGGTCATCTACGAGCAGTACTTC.

This CDR3 reads CASSYSQISTREKLFF. The CDR3 DNA reads TGTGCCAGCAGTTACTCGCAGATTTCGACCCGCGAAAAACTGTTTTTT. J is TRBJ1-4 and V is TRBV6-5; D call uncertain. CDR1 and CDR2 (germline): MNHEY, SVGAGI. The CDR3 contains 16 residues. V lost 0 bases to trimming and J lost 8 bases, with 16 bases between them.

The sample holds one count of this clonotype. The chain uses TRBV5-1 and TRBJ2-5; D is ambiguous. Trimming took 4 bases from V and 1 from J, leaving 5 bases between them. The germline V gene encodes CDR1 SGHRS and CDR2 YFSETQ. The CDR3 runs 12 residues. CDR3 protein: CASSVFQETQYF. The CDR3 DNA reads TGCGCCAGCAGCGTATTCCAAGAGACCCAGTACTTC. Drawing the rest from reference TRBV5-1 and TRBJ2-5, the complete variable domain is KAGVTQTPRYLIKTRGQQVTLSCSPISGHRSVSWYQQTPGQGLQFLFEYFSETQRNKGNFPGRFSGRQFSNSRSEMNVSTLELGDSALYLCASSVFQETQYFGPGTRLLVL.

The chain carries TRBV20-1 and TRBJ2-1, with TRBD2 identical over 12 bases. The germline V gene encodes CDR1 DFQATT and CDR2 SNEGSKA (reference sequence). V lost 3 bases, J lost 8 bases, and 11 bases stayed unmatched. This CDR3 contains 16 residues. In DNA, the CDR3 is TGCAGTGCTAGGAACCCGACTAGCGGGAGCTTTGATGAGCAGTTCTTC. Its protein is CSARNPTSGSFDEQFF.

J is TRBJ2-7 and V is TRBV14; D perhaps matches TRBD2 (6 bases). TRBJ2-5 explains the end of the DNA better; the J call may be wrong. Looked up from germline, CDR1 is SGHDN and CDR2 is FVKESK. The CDR3 has 14 residues. The CDR3 region has the DNA TGTGCCAGCAGCCATGGGGGACTTGTTGAGACCCAGTACTTC. This encodes CASSHGGLVETQYF.

This clonotype has only a few counts. The gene calls are TRBV2 and TRBJ1-2, with unresolved D. This CDR3 spans 13 amino acids. Germline CDR1 is SNHLY and CDR2 is FYNNEI. Trimming took off 4 bases at V and 8 bases at J, with 14 bases between the two ends. CDR3 coding DNA: TGTGCCAGCAGTGGTATTGGAGGGAAAGGCTACACCTTC. As protein: CASSGIGGKGYTF.

The chain carries TRBV3-1 and TRBJ2-3, with a possible D match to TRBD1 (6 bases). V lost 3 bases, J lost 14 bases, and 18 bases lay in between. Germline assignment: CDR1 LGHDT and CDR2 YNNKEL (reference sequence). This CDR3 spans 13 amino acids. The CDR3 loop reads CASSHYRVRDAYF. The CDR3 region has the DNA TGTGCCAGCAGCCACTACAGGGTCAGGGACGCGTATTTT.

The chain couples TRBV28 to TRBJ2-7; perhaps D is TRBD1 or TRBD2 (5 bases each). The CDR3 consists of 13 residues. Germline CDR1 is MDHEN and CDR2 is SYDVKM. Deletions cut 4 bases from V and 3 bases from J, with 10 bases between. The CDR3 here is CASSWDRSYEQYF. The CDR3 nucleotides read TGTGCCAGCAGTTGGGACCGGAGCTACGAGCAGTACTTC.

This clonotype was picked up a small number of times. V usage is TRBV27 and J usage is TRBJ2-4; D assignment may be TRBD1 or TRBD2 (5 bases each). Trimming removed 3 bases at V and 13 bases at J, with 13 bases between. The CDR3 has 12 residues. The V gene's germline CDR1 is MNHEY and CDR2 SMNVEV (reference sequence). The DNA of the CDR3 is TGTGCCAGCAGTTTTAGGCTGGGGGAGCAGTACTTC. Residues: CASSFRLGEQYF.

The V gene is TRBV12-3 or TRBV12-4, the J gene TRBJ2-7, with 7 bases fitting TRBD1. The CDR3 runs to 14 residues. V was pared by 3 bases and J by 5 bases, with 7 bases of the junction left unmatched. The CDR3 is CASSFTTGPHEQYF. CDR3 bases: TGTGCCAGCAGTTTCACGACAGGGCCCCACGAGCAGTACTTC.

The chain joins TRBV5-1 to TRBJ2-4, with D maybe TRBD1 (5 bases). The CDR3 runs 16 residues. V lost 1 base and J 6 bases, leaving 17 bases between the germline ends. The germline V gene has CDR1 SGHRS and CDR2 YFSETQ. The CDR3 DNA reads TGCGCCAGCAGCTTGACAGCCCTCTCAAGGGGAAACATTCAGTACTTC. Amino acids: CASSLTALSRGNIQYF.

The chain employs TRBV7-2 and TRBJ1-1, with TRBD1 matching 9 bases. CDR3 size: 15 residues. The germline V gene has CDR1 SGHTA and CDR2 FQGNSA. V lost 1 base and J lost 4; bases outside the gene matches: 4. CDR3 region: CASSLGDRVPTEAFF. The CDR3 nucleotides are TGTGCCAGCAGCTTAGGGGACAGGGTACCCACTGAAGCTTTCTTT.